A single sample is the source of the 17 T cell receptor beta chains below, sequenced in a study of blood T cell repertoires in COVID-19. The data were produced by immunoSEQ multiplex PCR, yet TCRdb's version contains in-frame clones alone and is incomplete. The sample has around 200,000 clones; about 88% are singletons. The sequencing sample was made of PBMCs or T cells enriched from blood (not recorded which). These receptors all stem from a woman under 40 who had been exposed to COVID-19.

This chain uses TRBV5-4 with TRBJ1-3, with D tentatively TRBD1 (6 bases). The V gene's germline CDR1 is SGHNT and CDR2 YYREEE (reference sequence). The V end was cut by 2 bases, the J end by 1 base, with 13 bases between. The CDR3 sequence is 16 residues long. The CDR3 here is CASSFGPQGSGNTIYF. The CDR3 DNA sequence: TGTGCCAGCAGCTTTGGACCACAGGGATCTGGAAACACCATATATTTT. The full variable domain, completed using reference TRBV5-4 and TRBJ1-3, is ETGVTQSPTHLIKTRGQQVTLRCSSQSGHNTVSWYQQALGQGPQFIFQYYREEENGRGNFPPRFSGLQFPNYSSELNVNALELDDSALYLCASSFGPQGSGNTIYFGEGSWLTVV.

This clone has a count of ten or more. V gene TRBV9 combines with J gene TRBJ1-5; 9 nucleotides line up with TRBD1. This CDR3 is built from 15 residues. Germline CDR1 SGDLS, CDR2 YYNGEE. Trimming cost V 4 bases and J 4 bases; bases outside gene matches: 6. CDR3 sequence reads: CASSSTGGENQPQHF. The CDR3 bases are TGTGCCAGCAGCTCAACAGGGGGCGAAAATCAGCCCCAGCATTTT.

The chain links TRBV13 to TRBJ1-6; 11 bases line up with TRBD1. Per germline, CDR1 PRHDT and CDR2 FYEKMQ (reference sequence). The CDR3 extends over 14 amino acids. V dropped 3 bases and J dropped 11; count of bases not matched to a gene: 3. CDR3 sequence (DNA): TGTGCCAGCAGCTTGGGGACAGGGGGGACACCCCTCCACTTT. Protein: CASSLGTGGTPLHF.

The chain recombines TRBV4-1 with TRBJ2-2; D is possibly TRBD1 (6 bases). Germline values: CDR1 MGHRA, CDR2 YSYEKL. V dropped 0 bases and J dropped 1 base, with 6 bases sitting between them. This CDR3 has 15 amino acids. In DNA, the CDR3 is TGCGCCAGCAGCCAAGAGACAGGGAACACCGGGGAGCTGTTTTTT. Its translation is CASSQETGNTGELFF.

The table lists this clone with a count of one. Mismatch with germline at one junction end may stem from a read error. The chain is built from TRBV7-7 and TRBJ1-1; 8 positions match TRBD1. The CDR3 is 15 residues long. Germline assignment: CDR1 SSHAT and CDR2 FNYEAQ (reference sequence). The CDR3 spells CASSRTQGADTEAFF. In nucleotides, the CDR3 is TGTGCTAGCAGCCGGACTCAGGGGGCCGACACTGAAGCTTTCTTT.

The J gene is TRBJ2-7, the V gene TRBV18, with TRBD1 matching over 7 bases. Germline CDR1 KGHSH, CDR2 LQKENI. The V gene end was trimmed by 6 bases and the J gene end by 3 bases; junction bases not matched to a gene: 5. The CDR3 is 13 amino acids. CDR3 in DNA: TGTGCCAGCTCGAGGGGACAGTTCTACGAGCAGTACTTC. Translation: CASSRGQFYEQYF.

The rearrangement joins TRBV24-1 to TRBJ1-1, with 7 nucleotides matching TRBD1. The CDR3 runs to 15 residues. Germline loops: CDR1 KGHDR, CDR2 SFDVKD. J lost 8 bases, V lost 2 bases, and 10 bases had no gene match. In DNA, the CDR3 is TGTGCCACCAGTGATTCAGGACAGGCACGAGAGGAAGCTTTCTTT. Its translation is CATSDSGQAREEAFF.

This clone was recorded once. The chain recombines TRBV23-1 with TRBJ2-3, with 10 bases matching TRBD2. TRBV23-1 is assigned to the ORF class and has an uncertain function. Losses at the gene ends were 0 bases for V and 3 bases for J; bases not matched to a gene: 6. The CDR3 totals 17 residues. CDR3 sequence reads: CASSQSPAGGRTDTQYF. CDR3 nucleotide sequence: TGCGCCAGCAGTCAATCGCCAGCGGGGGGGCGAACAGATACGCAGTATTTT.

In DNA, the CDR3 is TGTGCCAGCAGCCGTACAGGGGGAGTCACTGAAGCTTTCTTT. Protein product: CASSRTGGVTEAFF. The chain uses TRBV11-3 and TRBJ1-1; TRBD1 matches at 8 bases. This CDR3 comprises 14 residues. Trimming removed 5 bases from V and 4 bases from J; junction bases left unmatched: 6. Germline CDR1 SGHNT, CDR2 YENEEA.

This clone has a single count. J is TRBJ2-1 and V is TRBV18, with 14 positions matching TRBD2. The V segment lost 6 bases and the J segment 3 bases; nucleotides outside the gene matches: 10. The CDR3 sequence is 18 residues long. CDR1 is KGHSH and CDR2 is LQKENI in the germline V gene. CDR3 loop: CASSSSSGLAGGYNEQFF. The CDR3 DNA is TGTGCCAGCTCCTCTTCCTCCGGACTAGCGGGGGGCTACAATGAGCAGTTCTTC.

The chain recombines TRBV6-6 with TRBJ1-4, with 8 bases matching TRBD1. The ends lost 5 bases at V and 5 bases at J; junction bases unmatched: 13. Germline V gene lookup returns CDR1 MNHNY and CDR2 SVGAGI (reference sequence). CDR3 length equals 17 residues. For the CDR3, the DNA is TGTGCCAGCAGTCCACCTGTTGGGACAGGCGTCAATGAAAAACTGTTTTTT. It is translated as CASSPPVGTGVNEKLFF.

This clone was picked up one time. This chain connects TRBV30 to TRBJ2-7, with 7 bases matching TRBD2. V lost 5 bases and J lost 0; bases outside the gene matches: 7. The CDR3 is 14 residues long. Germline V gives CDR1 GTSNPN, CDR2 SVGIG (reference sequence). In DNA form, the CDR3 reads TGTGCCTGGGGGAGGGGCCCGATCTCCTACGAGCAGTACTTC. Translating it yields CAWGRGPISYEQYF.

Here the CDR3 DNA reads TGCGCCAGCAGCTACCTCGGGACAGGGGGCGGTGAGCAGTTCTTC. Its protein is CASSYLGTGGGEQFF. The J gene is TRBJ2-1, the V gene TRBV5-1, with 12 bases fitting TRBD1. Germline loops: CDR1 SGHRS, CDR2 YFSETQ. The CDR3 loop spans 15 amino acids. The ends lost 3 bases at V and 9 bases at J; junction bases unmatched: 7.

CDR3 region: CASSQQQGVGNSPLHF. The DNA for the CDR3 is TGTGCCAGCAGCCAACAACAGGGAGTTGGGAATTCACCCCTCCACTTT. The V gene is TRBV7-9, the J gene TRBJ1-6, with D possibly TRBD1 on 6 matching bases. This CDR3 is built from 16 residues. With 5 bases removed from V and 7 bases from J, the gap between germline ends came to 18 bases. Germline V CDR1 and CDR2: SEHNR, FQNEAQ (reference sequence).

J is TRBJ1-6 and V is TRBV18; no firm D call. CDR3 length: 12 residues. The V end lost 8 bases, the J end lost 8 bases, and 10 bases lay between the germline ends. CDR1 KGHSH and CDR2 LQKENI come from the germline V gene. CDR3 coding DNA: TGTGCCAGCGGGCGCGGGGATTCACCCCTCCACTTT. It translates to CASGRGDSPLHF.

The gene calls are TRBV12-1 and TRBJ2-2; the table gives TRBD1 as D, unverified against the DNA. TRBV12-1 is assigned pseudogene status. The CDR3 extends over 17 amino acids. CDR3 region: CASSWALTTSNTGELFF. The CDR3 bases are TGTGCCAGCAGCTGGGCCCTAACCACTTCGAACACCGGGGAGCTGTTTTTT.

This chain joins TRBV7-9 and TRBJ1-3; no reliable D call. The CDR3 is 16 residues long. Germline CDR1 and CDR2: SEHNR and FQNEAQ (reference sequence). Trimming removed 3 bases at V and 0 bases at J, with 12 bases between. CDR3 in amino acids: CASSFSRPSSGNTIYF. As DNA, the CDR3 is TGTGCCAGCAGCTTCTCTAGGCCAAGCTCTGGAAACACCATATATTTT.